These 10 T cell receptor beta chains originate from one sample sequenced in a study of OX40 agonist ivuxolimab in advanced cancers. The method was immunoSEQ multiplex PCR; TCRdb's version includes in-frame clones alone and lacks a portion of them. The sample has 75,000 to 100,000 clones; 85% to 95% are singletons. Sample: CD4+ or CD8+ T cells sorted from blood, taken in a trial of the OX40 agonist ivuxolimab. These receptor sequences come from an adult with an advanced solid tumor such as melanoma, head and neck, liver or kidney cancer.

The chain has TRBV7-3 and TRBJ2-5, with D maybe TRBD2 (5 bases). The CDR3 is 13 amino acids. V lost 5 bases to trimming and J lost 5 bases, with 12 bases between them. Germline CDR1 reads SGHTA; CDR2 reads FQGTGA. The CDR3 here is CASSRDRGETQYF. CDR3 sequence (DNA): TGTGCCAGCAGCCGTGACCGCGGGGAGACCCAGTACTTC.

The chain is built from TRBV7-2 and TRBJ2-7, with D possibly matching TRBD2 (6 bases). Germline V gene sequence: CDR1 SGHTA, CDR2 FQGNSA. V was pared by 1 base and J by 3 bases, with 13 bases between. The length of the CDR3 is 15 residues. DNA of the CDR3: TGTGCCAGCAGCTTAGGCGGGAAGCTCTTCTACGAGCAGTACTTC. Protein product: CASSLGGKLFYEQYF.

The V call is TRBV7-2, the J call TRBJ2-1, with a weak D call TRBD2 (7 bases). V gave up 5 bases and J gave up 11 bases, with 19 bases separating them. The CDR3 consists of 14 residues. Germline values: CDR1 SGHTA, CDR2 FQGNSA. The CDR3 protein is CASSETGRRGKQFF. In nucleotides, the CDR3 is TGTGCCAGCAGCGAGACAGGTCGGCGGGGGAAGCAGTTCTTC.

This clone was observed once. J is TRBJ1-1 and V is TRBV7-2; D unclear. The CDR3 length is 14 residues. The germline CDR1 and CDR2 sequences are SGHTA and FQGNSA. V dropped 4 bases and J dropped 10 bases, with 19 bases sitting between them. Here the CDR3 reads CASSSSDTRIGAFF. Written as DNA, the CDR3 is TGTGCCAGCAGCTCCTCTGACACCCGAATCGGAGCTTTCTTT.

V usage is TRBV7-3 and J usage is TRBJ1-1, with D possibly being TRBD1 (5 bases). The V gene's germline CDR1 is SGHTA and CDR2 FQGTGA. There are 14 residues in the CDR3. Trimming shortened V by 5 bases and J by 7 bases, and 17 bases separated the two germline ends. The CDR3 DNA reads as TGTGCCAGCAGCACCCTGGACAAAGCTCATGAAGCTTTCTTT. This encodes CASSTLDKAHEAFF.

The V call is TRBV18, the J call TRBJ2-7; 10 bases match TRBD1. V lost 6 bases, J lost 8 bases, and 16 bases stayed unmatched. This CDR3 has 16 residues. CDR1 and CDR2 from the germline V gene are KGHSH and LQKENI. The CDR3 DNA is TGTGCCAGCTCTCCTCTATCACCCGGACAGGGGGAAAAGCAGTACTTC. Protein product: CASSPLSPGQGEKQYF.

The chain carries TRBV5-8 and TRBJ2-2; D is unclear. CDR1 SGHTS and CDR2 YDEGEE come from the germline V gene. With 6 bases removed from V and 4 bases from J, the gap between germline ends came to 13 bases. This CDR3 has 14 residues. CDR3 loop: CASKRRGSTGELFF. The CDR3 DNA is TGTGCCAGCAAGCGTCGTGGCAGCACCGGGGAGCTGTTTTTT.

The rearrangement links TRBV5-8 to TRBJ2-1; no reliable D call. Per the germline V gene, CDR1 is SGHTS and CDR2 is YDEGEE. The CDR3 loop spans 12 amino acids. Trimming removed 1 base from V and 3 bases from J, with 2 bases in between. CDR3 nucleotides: TGTGCCAGCAGCTTGAACTACAATGAGCAGTTCTTC. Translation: CASSLNYNEQFF.

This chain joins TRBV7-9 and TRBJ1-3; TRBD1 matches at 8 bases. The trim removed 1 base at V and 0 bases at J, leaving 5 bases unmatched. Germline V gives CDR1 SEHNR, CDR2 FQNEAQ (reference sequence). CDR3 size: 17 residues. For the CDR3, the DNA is TGTGCCAGCAGCTTAGGTGGGGACAGGACCTCTGGAAACACCATATATTTT. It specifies CASSLGGDRTSGNTIYF. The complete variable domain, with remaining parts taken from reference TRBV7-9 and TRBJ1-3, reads DTGVSQNPRHKITKRGQNVTFRCDPISEHNRLYWYRQTLGQGPEFLTYFQNEAQLEKSRLLSDRFSAERPKGSFSTLEIQRTEQGDSAMYLCASSLGGDRTSGNTIYFGEGSWLTVV.

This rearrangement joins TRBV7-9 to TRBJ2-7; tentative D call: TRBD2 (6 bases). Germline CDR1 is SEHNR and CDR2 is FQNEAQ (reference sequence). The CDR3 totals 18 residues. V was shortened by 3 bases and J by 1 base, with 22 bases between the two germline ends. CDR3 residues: CASSFSNRDPGGSYEQYF. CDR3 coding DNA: TGTGCCAGCAGCTTTTCTAACCGGGACCCCGGGGGATCCTACGAGCAGTACTTC.